What follows are 14 T cell receptor beta chains derived from one specimen sequenced in a study of OX40 agonist ivuxolimab in advanced cancers. The data were produced by immunoSEQ multiplex PCR, yet TCRdb's version contains in-frame clones alone and is incomplete. Of around 90,000 clones in the sample, around 86% were seen once. Sequenced here: CD4+ or CD8+ T cells sorted from blood, sampled in a trial of the OX40 agonist ivuxolimab. Receptor source: an adult with an advanced solid tumor such as melanoma, head and neck, liver or kidney cancer.

Written as DNA, the CDR3 is TGTGCCAGCAGCTTAGAGACCGATGGCTACACCTTC. This sequence encodes CASSLETDGYTF. The chain employs TRBV7-9 and TRBJ1-2; no firm D call. V lost 1 base and J 6 bases, leaving 6 bases between the germline ends. The germline CDR1 and CDR2 sequences are SEHNR and FQNEAQ (reference sequence). This CDR3 comprises 12 residues.

The genes are TRBV19 and TRBJ2-7; the match to TRBD2 covers 9 bases. Germline CDR1 LNHDA, CDR2 SQIVND (reference sequence). The CDR3 totals 14 residues. V trimming: 3 bases; J trimming: 2 bases; junction bases outside the gene matches: 2. The CDR3 region is CASSISSGTYEQYF. As DNA, the CDR3 is TGTGCCAGTAGTATTTCTAGCGGGACCTACGAGCAGTACTTC.

This chain uses TRBV5-4 with TRBJ2-5; TRBD2 matches at 8 bases. The CDR3 loop spans 15 amino acids. The V gene end was trimmed by 4 bases and the J gene end by 1 base; junction bases not matched to a gene: 6. Germline values: CDR1 SGHNT, CDR2 YYREEE (reference sequence). The CDR3 protein is CASSPLRGGQETQYF. In nucleotides, the CDR3 is TGTGCCAGCAGCCCGCTTCGGGGGGGCCAAGAGACCCAGTACTTC.

V and J are TRBV28 and TRBJ2-5; possibly TRBD2 for D (6 bases). The germline V and J ends were trimmed by 6 bases and 0 bases, with 8 bases remaining between them. This CDR3 has 13 amino acids. Per germline, CDR1 MDHEN and CDR2 SYDVKM. The CDR3 loop is CASSAGYQETQYF. The CDR3 DNA reads TGTGCCAGCAGCGCGGGGTACCAAGAGACCCAGTACTTC.

J is TRBJ2-7 and V is TRBV5-1; D is unresolved. The germline V gene encodes CDR1 SGHRS and CDR2 YFSETQ. This CDR3 is built from 14 residues. The V gene lost 0 bases and the J gene lost 2 bases, with 9 bases spanning the gap. For the CDR3, the DNA is TGCGCCAGCAGCTTGGACAGATACCCCTACGAGCAGTACTTC. Protein product: CASSLDRYPYEQYF.

The gene calls are TRBV9 and TRBJ2-2; 7 bases are a match to TRBD1. The CDR3 is made up of 16 amino acids. Germline values: CDR1 SGDLS, CDR2 YYNGEE. Trimming removed 0 bases from V and 5 bases from J; junction bases left unmatched: 7. CDR3 sequence: CASSVVTGDSTGELFF. Here the CDR3 DNA reads TGTGCCAGCAGCGTAGTAACAGGGGATTCTACCGGGGAGCTGTTTTTT.

The rearrangement links TRBV19 to TRBJ1-4, with 9 nucleotides matching TRBD1. V shed 4 bases, J shed 6 bases, and the junction held 0 bases outside the gene matches. This CDR3 is 13 amino acids long. Germline assignment: CDR1 LNHDA and CDR2 SQIVND (reference sequence). The CDR3: CASSRQGDEKLFF. The CDR3 coding sequence is TGTGCCAGTAGTAGACAGGGGGATGAAAAACTGTTTTTT.

The chain links TRBV18 to TRBJ1-4, with 7 bases that match TRBD1. The V gene end was trimmed by 0 bases and the J gene end by 8 bases; junction bases not matched to a gene: 15. Germline CDR1 KGHSH, CDR2 LQKENI. The CDR3 totals 18 residues. CDR3: CASSPPVRTTGFREKLFF. In nucleotides, the CDR3 is TGTGCCAGCTCACCACCGGTTAGGACGACAGGGTTTCGGGAAAAACTGTTTTTT.

The rearrangement joins TRBV5-1 to TRBJ1-1; D unresolved. V was trimmed by 0 bases and J by 0 bases, leaving 6 bases between them. The CDR3 totals 14 residues. Germline values: CDR1 SGHRS, CDR2 YFSETQ. The CDR3 bases are TGCGCCAGCAGCTTGGACAGCCTGAACACTGAAGCTTTCTTT. Its protein product is CASSLDSLNTEAFF.

The genes are TRBV25-1 and TRBJ2-6; no clear D gene. Trimming cost V 8 bases and J 0 bases, with 5 bases left between them. This CDR3 comprises 13 residues. Per the germline V gene, CDR1 is MGHDK and CDR2 is SYGVNS. The CDR3 nucleotides read TGTGCCAGCCTCTACTCTGGGGCCAACGTCCTGACTTTC. As protein: CASLYSGANVLTF. Looking up the rest from reference TRBV25-1 and TRBJ2-6 gives the full variable domain: EADIYQTPRYLVIGTGKKITLECSQTMGHDKMYWYQQDPGMELHLIHYSYGVNSTEKGDLSSESTVSRIRTEHFPLTLESARPSHTSQYLCASLYSGANVLTFGAGSRLTVL.

The genes are TRBV25-1 and TRBJ1-6; 7 bases map to TRBD1. With V trimmed by 6 bases and J by 4 bases, 3 bases remained unmatched. Per the germline V gene, CDR1 is MGHDK and CDR2 is SYGVNS. CDR3 length: 14 amino acids. The CDR3 sequence: CASSPQGYNSPLHF. The CDR3 region has the DNA TGTGCCAGCAGCCCACAGGGGTATAATTCACCCCTCCACTTT.

The chain uses TRBV7-2 and TRBJ2-1, with 10 bases aligning to TRBD2. V gave up 0 bases and J gave up 5 bases; unmatched junction bases: 4. Germline loops: CDR1 SGHTA, CDR2 FQGNSA. The CDR3 has 16 amino acids. Here the CDR3 DNA reads TGTGCCAGCAGCTTAGCGCCACTAGCGGGGAACAATGAGCAGTTCTTC. This gives the protein CASSLAPLAGNNEQFF.

This clone has a single count. J is TRBJ2-2 and V is TRBV10-3; 13 bases fit TRBD2. CDR1 is ENHRY, CDR2 SYGVKD, per germline. There are 15 residues in the CDR3. With 6 bases clipped from V and 7 bases from J, the junction kept 5 bases outside the gene matches. As DNA, the CDR3 is TGTGCCATCAGAGGACTAGCGGGGGAAGGCGGGGAGCTGTTTTTT. Protein product: CAIRGLAGEGGELFF.

The chain carries TRBV9 and TRBJ1-1; D might be TRBD1 (5 bases). The CDR3 runs 15 residues. V lost 5 bases to trimming and J lost 4 bases, with 18 bases between them. From germline, CDR1 is SGDLS and CDR2 YYNGEE. CDR3 coding DNA: TGTGCCAGCAGTAGAGAACGGGGGAAGTTCACTGAAGCTTTCTTT. Protein sequence: CASSRERGKFTEAFF. The whole variable domain, remainder taken from reference TRBV9 and TRBJ1-1, is DSGVTQTPKHLITATGQRVTLRCSPRSGDLSVYWYQQSLDQGLQFLIQYYNGEERAKGNILERFSAQQFPDLHSELNLSSLELGDSALYFCASSRERGKFTEAFFGQGTRLTVV.